This TCR beta chain is drawn from a study of chemoradiotherapy in HPV16-positive cancers (dated by TCRdb to 2021 to 2024). At the level of the whole study: Using functional T-cell assays on cells from two HPV16-positive patients, the researchers defined candidate HPV-specific T-cell clones and common TCR motifs. Whether T-cell immunity against the HPV oncoproteins E6 and E7 changes during chemoradiotherapy and whether survival is affected by this immunity were examined in the study. The candidate HPV-specific TCRs and motifs were subsequently tracked in TCR repertoires obtained from 70 to 95 patients with HPV-related cancers.

Libraries were built with the immunoSEQ multiplex PCR assay. Drawn from immuneACCESS, this table holds only the in-frame rearrangements with V and J called that TCRdb kept. Clones are partly lost; checked studies trace under half to an unresolved V gene and leave the rest unexplained. This sample gives over 10,000 clones in total; 70% to 85% of them show up just once. The ten largest clones take up less than 6% of the sample. On this clone itself: Its binding antigen is unknown. There are no base qualities to consult, and no much larger clone falls within one base.

Repertoires were sampled repeatedly over the course of chemoradiotherapy so that clonal expansion in the tumor microenvironment could be followed. From the germline V gene (reference sequence), CDR1 is MNHEY and CDR2 is SMNVEV. There are 16 amino acids in the CDR3, from cysteine to phenylalanine inclusive. Kept here is only the CDR3 DNA, which spans 48 bases and is read in frame from base 1. Trimming at the junction amounts to 4 bases on V and 3 bases on J, and the germline ends lie 18 bases apart. Points the paper makes about the study in general: Among HPV16-positive patients, expansion of HPV-responsive T cells during chemoradiotherapy was associated with better recurrence-free survival. Expansion of candidate HPV-specific clones and E7-related TCR motifs was observed in the tumor microenvironment during treatment, whereas no such expansion was observed for non-HPV-specific T cells. The survival association was reported for HPV16-positive patients, and the functional definition of HPV-specific T cells was derived from only two HPV16-positive patients.

This receptor was obtained from a human donor with HPV-associated anogenital cancer. The rearranged chain carries TRBV27 and TRBJ1-1, with a weak D call of TRBD1 (5 bases match). Sequenced material: blood, taken from a patient who underwent chemoradiotherapy. The DNA is TGTGCCAGCAGTTCCCTTCGGGACGCTCGGTACACTGAAGCTTTCTTT. This encodes CASSSLRDARYTEAFF.